The sequence of this T cell receptor (beta chain) was determined in a study of T cells in Graves' hyperthyroidism and ophthalmopathy. Study results and limitations: Most expanded thyroid clonotypes above 0.001 also appeared in blood.

This clonotype was picked up many times. Its antigen is unknown. Template material for amplifying TCR beta CDR3 regions consisted of RNA transcripts. HTBI primers were employed in a first-round RT-PCR of the TCR CDR3. TCRdb reanalysed the multiplex PCR reads using MiXCR and keeps one entry per CDR3 protein. The sample shows hundreds of thousands of distinct CDR3 sequences, around 13% of them seen only once. Germline assignment: CDR1 SGHTA and CDR2 FQGNSA. Trimming cost V 3 bases and J 6 bases; bases outside gene matches: 3. CDR3 length: 13 residues. The chain links TRBV7-2 to TRBJ2-3; 7 bases match TRBD2. This receptor was obtained from a woman younger than 35 with Graves' hyperthyroidism. The sequenced sample was blood. The CDR3 region is CASSFREVDTQYF. CDR3 DNA: TGTGCCAGCAGCTTCCGGGAGGTTGATACGCAGTATTTT.